What follows is one TCR beta chain and its context. Its antigen is currently unknown. This specimen comes from a study of cytomegalovirus exposure and HLA in healthy donors. Germline V gene data show CDR1 as SGHVS and CDR2 as FNYEAQ. V was trimmed by 2 bases and J by 9 bases, leaving 17 bases between them. The CDR3 has 15 residues. Findings and limits, study-wide: Excluded: some indistinguishable V segments such as TRBV6-2 and TRBV6-3. Analyzed later, most CMV-associated TCR beta chains appeared HLA-restricted.

This PCR relied on a set of 60 Vbeta primers and 13 Jbeta primers. Using immunoSEQ multiplex PCR, the repertoire was profiled, and TCRdb retains in-frame clones only, with some absent. Of about 120,000 clones listed, more than 9% are singletons. The chain recombines TRBV7-6 with TRBJ1-5, with D maybe TRBD1 (5 bases). The sequence derives from a woman younger than 30 in good health and CMV-seropositive. Sequencing was performed on PBMCs. The CDR3 DNA reads TGTGCCAGCAGCTTAAGGGCGGACAACCTTGGGCCCCAGCATTTT. This gives the protein CASSLRADNLGPQHF. Full variable domain (missing parts from reference TRBV7-6 and TRBJ1-5): GAGVSQSPRYKVTKRGQDVALRCDPISGHVSLYWYRQALGQGPEFLTYFNYEAQQDKSGLPNDRFSAERPEGSISTLTIQRTEQRDSAMYRCASSLRADNLGPQHFGDGTRLSIL.